The entry that follows covers one TCR beta chain sequence. This specimen comes from a study of blood T cell repertoires in COVID-19. The length of the CDR3 is 15 residues. Germline CDR1 MDHEN, CDR2 SYDVKM. Trimming pared 2 bases from V and 4 bases from J, leaving 14 bases between. Profiling relied on immunoSEQ multiplex PCR, and the TCRdb table lists in-frame clones only, not all of them. The data hold 230,000 or so clones, with over 70% observed a single time. The sequencing input was peripheral blood. The sequence was collected from a man aged 40-55 years with active or convalescent COVID-19. The V gene is TRBV28, the J gene TRBJ1-1; possibly TRBD1 for D (5 bases). The CDR3 nucleotides read TGTGCCAGCAGTTTAGGCGGGGGGGGTGGCACTGAAGCTTTCTTT. Protein sequence: CASSLGGGGGTEAFF.